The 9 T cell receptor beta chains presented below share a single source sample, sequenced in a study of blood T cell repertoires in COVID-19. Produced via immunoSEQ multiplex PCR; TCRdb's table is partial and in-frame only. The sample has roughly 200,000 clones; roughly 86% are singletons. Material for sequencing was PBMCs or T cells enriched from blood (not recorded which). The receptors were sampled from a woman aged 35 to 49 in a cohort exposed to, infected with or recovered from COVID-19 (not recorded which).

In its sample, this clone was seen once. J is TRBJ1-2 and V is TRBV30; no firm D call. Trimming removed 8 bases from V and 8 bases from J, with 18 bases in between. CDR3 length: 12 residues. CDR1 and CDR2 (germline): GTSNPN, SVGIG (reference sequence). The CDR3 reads CAGSRGGGGYTF. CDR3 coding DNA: TGTGCCGGAAGTAGAGGAGGTGGGGGCTACACCTTC.

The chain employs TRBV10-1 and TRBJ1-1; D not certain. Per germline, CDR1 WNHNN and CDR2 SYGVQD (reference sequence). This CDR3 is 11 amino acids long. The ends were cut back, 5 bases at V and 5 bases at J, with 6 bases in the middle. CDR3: CASSYETEAFF. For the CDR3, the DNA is TGCGCCAGCAGTTATGAGACTGAAGCTTTCTTT.

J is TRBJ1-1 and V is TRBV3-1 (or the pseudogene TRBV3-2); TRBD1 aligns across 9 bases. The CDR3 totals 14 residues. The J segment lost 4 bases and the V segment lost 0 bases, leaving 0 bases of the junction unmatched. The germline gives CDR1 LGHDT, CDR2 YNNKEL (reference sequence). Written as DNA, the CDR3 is TGTGCCAGCAGCCAAGAGACAGGGGGCACTGAAGCTTTCTTT. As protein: CASSQETGGTEAFF.

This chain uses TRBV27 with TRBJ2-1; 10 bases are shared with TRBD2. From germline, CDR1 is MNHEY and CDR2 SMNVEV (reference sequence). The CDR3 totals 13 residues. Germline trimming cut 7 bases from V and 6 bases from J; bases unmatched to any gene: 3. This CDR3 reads CASKVAGGNEQFF. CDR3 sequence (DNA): TGTGCCAGCAAGGTAGCGGGAGGCAATGAGCAGTTCTTC.

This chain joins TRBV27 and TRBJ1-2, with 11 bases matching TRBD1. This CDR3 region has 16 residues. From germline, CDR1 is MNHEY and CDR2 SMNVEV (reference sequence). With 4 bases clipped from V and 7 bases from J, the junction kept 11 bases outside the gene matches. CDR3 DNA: TGTGCCAGCAGTTCCCGGACAGGGGGCGTCAGGCTTGGCTACACCTTC. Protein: CASSSRTGGVRLGYTF.

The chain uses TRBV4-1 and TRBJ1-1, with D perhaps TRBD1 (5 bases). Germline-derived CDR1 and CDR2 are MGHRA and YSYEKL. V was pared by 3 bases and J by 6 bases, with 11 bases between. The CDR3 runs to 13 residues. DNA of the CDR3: TGCGCCAGCAGCCACCAGGGCAGCGCTGAAGCTTTCTTT. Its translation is CASSHQGSAEAFF.

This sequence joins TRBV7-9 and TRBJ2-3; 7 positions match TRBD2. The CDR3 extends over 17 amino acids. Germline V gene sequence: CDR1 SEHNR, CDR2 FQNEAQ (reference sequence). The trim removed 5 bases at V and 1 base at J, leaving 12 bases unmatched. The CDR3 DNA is TGTGCCAGCAGCCCCTTTGCCGGGACTACACGCACAGATACGCAGTATTTT. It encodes CASSPFAGTTRTDTQYF. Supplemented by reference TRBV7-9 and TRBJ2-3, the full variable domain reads DTGVSQNPRHKITKRGQNVTFRCDPISEHNRLYWYRQTLGQGPEFLTYFQNEAQLEKSRLLSDRFSAERPKGSFSTLEIQRTEQGDSAMYLCASSPFAGTTRTDTQYFGPGTRLTVL.

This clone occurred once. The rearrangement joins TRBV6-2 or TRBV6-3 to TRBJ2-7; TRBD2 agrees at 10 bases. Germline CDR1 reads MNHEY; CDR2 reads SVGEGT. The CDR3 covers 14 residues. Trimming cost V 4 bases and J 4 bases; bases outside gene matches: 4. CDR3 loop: CASSLGLAIYEQYF. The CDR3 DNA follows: TGTGCCAGCAGTTTGGGACTAGCGATTTACGAGCAGTACTTC.

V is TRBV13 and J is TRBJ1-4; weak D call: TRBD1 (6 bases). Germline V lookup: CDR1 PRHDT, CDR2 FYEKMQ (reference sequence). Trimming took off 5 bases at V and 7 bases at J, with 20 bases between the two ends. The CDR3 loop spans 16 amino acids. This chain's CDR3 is CASSPQGQGRGEKLFF. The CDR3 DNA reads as TGTGCCAGCAGCCCCCAGGGTCAGGGGCGCGGTGAAAAACTGTTTTTT.